The rows below give T cell receptor beta chains drawn from one sample of a study of Ad26.COV2.S vaccination and SARS-CoV-2 variants. Method: immunoSEQ multiplex PCR; TCRdb's copy keeps in-frame clones and lacks some. The table shows hundreds of thousands of clones, with approximately 90% occurring only once. The sequenced sample was peripheral blood, obtained in a trial of Ad26.COV2.S vaccine versus placebo. These TCRs come from a person between 18 and 65 years old who received the Ad26.COV2.S COVID-19 vaccine or a placebo. Both conserved end residues are part of each CDR3. Each record gives: J gene, clone size, V gene, D gene, CDR3 protein, CDR3 DNA. The D gene is left open where the match is weak. Size is stated for part of the rows, as once, few or many counts, or as a class when the clone is expanded.

TRBJ2-3 | NA | TRBV15 | TRBD2 | CATSRDILGTSGRDTQYF | TGTGCCACCAGCAGAGATATCTTGGGGACTAGCGGGAGGGATACGCAGTATTTT
TRBJ1-1 | once | TRBV7-2 | TRBD1 | CASSAPQGTTEAFF | TGTGCCAGCAGCGCTCCACAGGGGACCACTGAAGCTTTCTTT
TRBJ2-2 | NA | TRBV3-1/TRBV3-2 | NA | CASSQDLTESNPSGELFF | TGTGCCAGCAGCCAAGATCTCACGGAGTCTAATCCTTCCGGGGAGCTGTTTTTT
TRBJ1-3 | NA | TRBV30 | NA | CAWSAGIGGNTIYF | TGTGCCTGGAGTGCAGGGATCGGTGGAAACACCATATATTTT
TRBJ2-4 | once | TRBV27 | NA | CASSPQSAKNIQYF | TGTGCCAGCAGTCCTCAGAGTGCCAAAAACATTCAGTACTTC
TRBJ1-2 | NA | TRBV7-9 | TRBD1 | CASSPSQGEGDYGYTF | TGTGCCAGCAGCCCATCTCAGGGGGAAGGGGACTATGGCTACACCTTC
TRBJ2-5 | NA | TRBV18 | TRBD1 | CASSPRLGQGQETQYF | TGTGCCAGCTCACCGAGACTAGGACAGGGCCAAGAGACCCAGTACTTC
TRBJ1-6 | NA | TRBV6-6 | NA | CASSYDSSYNSPLHF | TGTGCCAGCAGTTACGACAGCTCCTATAATTCACCCCTCCACTTT
TRBJ1-1 | NA | TRBV21-1 | NA | CASSKGGMEDDTEAFF | TGTGCCAGCAGCAAAGGTGGGATGGAGGACGACACTGAAGCTTTCTTT
TRBJ1-1 | NA | TRBV5-4 | NA | CASSWNLNTEAFF | TGTGCCAGCAGCTGGAACTTGAACACTGAAGCTTTCTTT
TRBJ2-7 | NA | TRBV6-1 | NA | CASSGAASSYEQYF | TGTGCCAGCAGTGGAGCGGCCAGCTCCTACGAGCAGTACTTC
TRBJ2-5 | NA | TRBV5-8 | TRBD2 | CASTYGGILETQYF | TGTGCCAGCACCTACGGGGGGATTTTGGAGACCCAGTACTTC
TRBJ2-2 | once | TRBV30 | NA | CACFKEVYTGELFF | TGTGCCTGCTTTAAAGAAGTATACACCGGGGAGCTGTTTTTT
TRBJ2-3 | NA | TRBV18 | TRBD2 | CASSWTSGPTDTQYF | TGTGCCAGCTCATGGACTAGCGGGCCCACAGATACGCAGTATTTT
TRBJ1-2 | NA | TRBV6-6 | TRBD1 | CATDRGSHYGYTF | TGTGCCACCGACAGGGGTTCACACTATGGCTACACCTTC
TRBJ2-5 | NA | TRBV4-1 | NA | CASSLRVISGVTQYF | TGCGCCAGCAGCCTAAGAGTTATTAGCGGAGTGACCCAGTACTTC
TRBJ2-7 | NA | TRBV5-6 | TRBD2 | CASSERLAGLEQYF | TGTGCCAGCAGCGAGAGACTAGCGGGGCTCGAGCAGTACTTC
TRBJ1-2 | NA | TRBV24-1 | NA | CATSDPGAPLGGYTF | TGTGCCACCAGTGACCCCGGGGCCCCCTTGGGCGGCTACACCTTC
TRBJ2-7 | NA | TRBV5-1 | TRBD1 | CASRPDRAQSYEQYF | TGCGCCAGCAGACCCGACAGGGCCCAATCCTACGAGCAGTACTTC
TRBJ1-5 | few | TRBV18 | NA | CASSPQGGNQPQHF | TGTGCCAGCTCACCACAGGGGGGCAATCAGCCCCAGCATTTT
TRBJ2-3 | NA | TRBV10-3 | TRBD2 | CATRTSGIADTQYF | TGTGCCACTCGGACTAGCGGGATTGCAGATACGCAGTATTTT
TRBJ2-2 | NA | TRBV2 | TRBD1 | CARRKSPGQGGTGELFF | TGTGCCAGGAGAAAGAGTCCGGGACAGGGAGGCACCGGGGAGCTGTTTTTT
TRBJ1-1 | NA | TRBV10-3 | NA | CAISGVGAVEAFF | TGTGCCATCAGTGGGGTGGGGGCGGTTGAAGCTTTCTTT
TRBJ1-2 | NA | TRBV7-9 | NA | CASSPTRDYGYTF | TGTGCCAGCAGCCCTACCCGGGACTATGGCTACACCTTC
TRBJ1-1 | NA | TRBV5-4 | TRBD1 | CASGRQGGKTEAFF | TGTGCCAGCGGCCGACAGGGTGGAAAAACTGAAGCTTTCTTT
TRBJ2-7 | NA | TRBV29-1 | TRBD1 | CSASAGTGESEQYF | TGCAGCGCCTCGGCCGGGACAGGGGAATCCGAGCAGTACTTC